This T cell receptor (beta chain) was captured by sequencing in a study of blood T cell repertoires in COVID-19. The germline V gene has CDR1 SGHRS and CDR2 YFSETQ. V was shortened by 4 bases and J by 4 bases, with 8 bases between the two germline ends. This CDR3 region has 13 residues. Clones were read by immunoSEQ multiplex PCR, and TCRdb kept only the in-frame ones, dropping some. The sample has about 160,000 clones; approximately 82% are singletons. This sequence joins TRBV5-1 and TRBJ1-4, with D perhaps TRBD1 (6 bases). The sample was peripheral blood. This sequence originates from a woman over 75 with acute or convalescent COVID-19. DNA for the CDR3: TGCGCCAGCAGCGGACAGCTTAATGAAAAACTGTTTTTT. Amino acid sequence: CASSGQLNEKLFF. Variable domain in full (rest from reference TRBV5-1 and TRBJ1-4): KAGVTQTPRYLIKTRGQQVTLSCSPISGHRSVSWYQQTPGQGLQFLFEYFSETQRNKGNFPGRFSGRQFSNSRSEMNVSTLELGDSALYLCASSGQLNEKLFFGSGTQLSVL.